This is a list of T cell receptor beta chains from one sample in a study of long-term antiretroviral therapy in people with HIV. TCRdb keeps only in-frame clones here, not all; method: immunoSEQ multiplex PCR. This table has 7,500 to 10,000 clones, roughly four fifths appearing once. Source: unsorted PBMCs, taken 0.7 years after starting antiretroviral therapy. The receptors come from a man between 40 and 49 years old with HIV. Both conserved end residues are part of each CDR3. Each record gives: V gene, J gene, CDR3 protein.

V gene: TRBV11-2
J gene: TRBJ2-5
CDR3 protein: CASSLDWQETQYF

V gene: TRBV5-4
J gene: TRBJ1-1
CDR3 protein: CASSQQGQGTEAFF

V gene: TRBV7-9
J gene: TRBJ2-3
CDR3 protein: CASSSLAGVDTQYF

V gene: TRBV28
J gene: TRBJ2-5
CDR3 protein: CASIGGGETQYF

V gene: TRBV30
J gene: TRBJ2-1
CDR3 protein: CAWSLSGTNNEQFF

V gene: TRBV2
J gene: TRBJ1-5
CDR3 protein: CASSGGGGRNQPQHF

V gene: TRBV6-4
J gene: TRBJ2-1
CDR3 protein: CASSGAGGVPNEQFF

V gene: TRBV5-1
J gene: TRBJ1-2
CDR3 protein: CASSLATGQLRGYTF

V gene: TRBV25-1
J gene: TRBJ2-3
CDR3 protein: CASSWSRDWDTQYF

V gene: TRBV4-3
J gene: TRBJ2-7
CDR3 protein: CASSQDRGSYEQYF

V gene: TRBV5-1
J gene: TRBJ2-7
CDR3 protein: CASSLNFEQYF

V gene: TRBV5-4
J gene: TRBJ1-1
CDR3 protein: CASSWDRLKNTEAFF

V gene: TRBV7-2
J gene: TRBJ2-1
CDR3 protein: CASRPGTGPYNEQFF

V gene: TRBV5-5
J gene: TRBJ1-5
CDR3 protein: CASSPTGFAPQHF

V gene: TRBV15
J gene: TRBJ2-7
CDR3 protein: CATSRGIAGAEQYF

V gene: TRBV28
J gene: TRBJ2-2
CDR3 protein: CASSLRRIDTGELFF

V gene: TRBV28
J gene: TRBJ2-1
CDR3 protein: CASSLQGGEQFF

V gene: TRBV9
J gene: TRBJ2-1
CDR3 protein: CASSAPSGSSYNEQFF

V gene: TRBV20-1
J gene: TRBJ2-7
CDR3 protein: CSAVADYEQYF

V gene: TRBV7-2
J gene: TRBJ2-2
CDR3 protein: CASSFTGVTGELFF

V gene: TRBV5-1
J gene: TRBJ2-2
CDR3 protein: CASSFVDSAGELFF

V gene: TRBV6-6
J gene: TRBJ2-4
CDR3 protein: CASSKEEGIDKNIQYF

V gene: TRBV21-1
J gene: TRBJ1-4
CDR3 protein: CASSKQQGRRKLFF

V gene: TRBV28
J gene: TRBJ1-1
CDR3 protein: CASSSGGSVTEAFF

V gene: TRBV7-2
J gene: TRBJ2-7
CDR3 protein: CASSQLYEQYF

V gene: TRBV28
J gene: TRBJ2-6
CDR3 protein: CASEGFRGANVLTF

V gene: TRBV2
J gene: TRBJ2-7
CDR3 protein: CASTLRDRGSYEQYF

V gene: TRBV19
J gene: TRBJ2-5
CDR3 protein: CASSDQRTSTQYF